Presented here are 20 T cell receptor beta chains from one specimen sequenced in a study of T cell responses to AZD1222 COVID-19 vaccine. Libraries were prepared by immunoSEQ multiplex PCR; TCRdb keeps only in-frame clonotypes and omits some of them. This sample has 90,000 to 110,000 clones, with around 90% found just once. The sequences come from peripheral blood, collected on day 0 of AZD1222 vaccination. These receptor sequences come from an adult in good health.

The rearrangement uses TRBV10-2 and TRBJ1-5; D perhaps matches TRBD1 (5 bases). The CDR3 extends over 16 amino acids. The germline V gene has CDR1 WSHSY and CDR2 SAAADI. Trimming pared 3 bases from V and 0 bases from J, leaving 12 bases between. For the CDR3, the DNA is TGCGCCAGCAGTGACTTCGGTAGGGGTAGCAATCAGCCCCAGCATTTT. Translating it yields CASSDFGRGSNQPQHF.

The chain carries TRBV12-3 or TRBV12-4 and TRBJ2-7; perhaps TRBD2 as D (6 bases). The V end lost 1 base, the J end lost 7 bases, and 8 bases lay between the germline ends. This CDR3 is built from 12 residues. The CDR3 DNA reads as TGTGCCAGCAGTTTAGTGGCGGGGGAGCAGTACTTC. It yields the protein CASSLVAGEQYF.

The chain combines TRBV9 with TRBJ1-1; 8 nucleotides agree with TRBD1. Looked up from germline, CDR1 is SGDLS and CDR2 is YYNGEE. With V trimmed by 2 bases and J by 3 bases, 6 bases remained unmatched. CDR3 length: 15 residues. The CDR3 region is CASSVSQGAYTEAFF. DNA for the CDR3: TGTGCCAGCAGCGTTTCGCAGGGGGCTTACACTGAAGCTTTCTTT.

The V call is TRBV9, the J call TRBJ2-7; 10 bases are shared with TRBD1. This CDR3 has 16 amino acids. The V gene end was trimmed by 3 bases and the J gene end by 4 bases; junction bases not matched to a gene: 10. In germline, CDR1 is SGDLS, CDR2 YYNGEE. The CDR3 region is CASSARSGTGVYEQYF. In DNA, the CDR3 is TGTGCCAGCAGCGCCCGCTCCGGGACAGGGGTATACGAGCAGTACTTC.

The V gene is TRBV4-3, the J gene TRBJ1-3, with D hard to call. This CDR3 spans 15 amino acids. Germline V gene data show CDR1 as LGHNA and CDR2 as YSLEER. The V and J ends lost 2 bases and 2 bases respectively, with 10 bases between them. The CDR3 loop is CASSQLSYTGNTIYF. The CDR3 bases are TGCGCCAGCAGCCAACTCTCTTACACTGGAAACACCATATATTTT.

This clone was seen once. The chain carries TRBV5-1 and TRBJ2-7; 7 bases line up with TRBD2. Trimming removed 2 bases from V and 6 bases from J; junction bases left unmatched: 11. The germline V gene has CDR1 SGHRS and CDR2 YFSETQ. The CDR3 covers 15 residues. The CDR3 DNA follows: TGCGCCAGCAGCTTTACGGGGGGAATAGGAGTCGAGCAGTACTTC. Its protein is CASSFTGGIGVEQYF.

The chain couples TRBV5-1 to TRBJ1-2; 7 bases agree with TRBD1. This CDR3 has 15 residues. Unmatched junction bases numbered 4, after V lost 2 bases and J lost 0 bases. CDR1 is SGHRS, CDR2 YFSETQ, per germline. DNA for the CDR3: TGCGCCAGCAGCTTAGGGACAGCCACTAACTATGGCTACACCTTC. Translation: CASSLGTATNYGYTF.

This clone was seen a few times. CDR3 coding DNA: TGTGCCAGCTCACCACCTCAGGAGAAAGAGACCCAGTACTTC. This sequence encodes CASSPPQEKETQYF. The V call is TRBV18, the J call TRBJ2-5; D is ambiguous. V shed 0 bases and J shed 3 bases, with 8 bases lying between them. CDR3 size: 14 residues. Germline V gene lookup returns CDR1 KGHSH and CDR2 LQKENI. Drawing the rest from reference TRBV18 and TRBJ2-5, the complete variable domain is NAGVMQNPRHLVRRRGQEARLRCSPMKGHSHVYWYRQLPEEGLKFMVYLQKENIIDESGMPKERFSAEFPKEGPSILRIQQVVRGDSAAYFCASSPPQEKETQYFGPGTRLLVL.

V and J are TRBV12-3 or TRBV12-4 and TRBJ2-5, with a tentative D call TRBD1 (5 bases). This CDR3 comprises 12 residues. Trimming left V 8 bases short and J 2 bases short, with 9 bases between. The CDR3 DNA is TGTGCCAGCGTTAGGGGACAAGAGACCCAGTACTTC. Translation gives CASVRGQETQYF.

The rearrangement uses TRBV19 and TRBJ2-5; TRBD1 might be the D (5 bases). With 3 bases removed from V and 9 bases from J, the gap between germline ends came to 14 bases. The CDR3 has 13 residues. Germline lookup yields CDR1 LNHDA and CDR2 SQIVND (reference sequence). The CDR3 protein is CASSIQGSKAQYF. CDR3 nucleotides: TGTGCCAGTAGTATTCAGGGCAGCAAGGCCCAGTACTTC.

The chain uses TRBV29-1 and TRBJ1-1; D may be TRBD1 (6 bases). There are 13 residues in the CDR3. Germline loops: CDR1 SQVTM, CDR2 ANQGSEA. Trimming removed 7 bases from V and 1 base from J, with 13 bases in between. The CDR3 sequence is CSGGGHQNTEAFF. Here the CDR3 DNA reads TGCAGCGGGGGGGGACACCAGAACACTGAAGCTTTCTTT.

V is TRBV6-2 or TRBV6-3 and J is TRBJ2-7, with D uncertain. The CDR3 totals 11 residues. The V gene lost 6 bases and the J gene lost 1 base, with 4 bases spanning the gap. Per germline, CDR1 MNHEY and CDR2 SVGEGT. CDR3 nucleotides: TGTGCCAGCAGCAAATCCTACGAGCAGTACTTC. Translation: CASSKSYEQYF.

V gene TRBV30 combines with J gene TRBJ1-2, with D possibly TRBD1 on 6 matching bases. V was shortened by 4 bases and J by 8 bases, with 17 bases between the two germline ends. Germline CDR1 and CDR2: GTSNPN and SVGIG (reference sequence). This CDR3 has 13 amino acids. CDR3 protein: CAWTRRGGGGYTF. In DNA form, the CDR3 reads TGTGCCTGGACCCGGAGGGGGGGTGGGGGCTACACCTTC.

The chain links TRBV19 to TRBJ2-1, with 10 bases fitting TRBD2. The CDR3 is 15 amino acids. The V gene's germline CDR1 is LNHDA and CDR2 SQIVND (reference sequence). The V and J ends lost 6 bases and 3 bases, in that order; junction bases with no gene match: 5. CDR3 bases: TGTGCCAGTAGCCTCACTAGCGGGATCTACAATGAGCAGTTCTTC. Translated: CASSLTSGIYNEQFF. Drawing the rest from reference TRBV19 and TRBJ2-1, the complete variable domain is DGGITQSPKYLFRKEGQNVTLSCEQNLNHDAMYWYRQDPGQGLRLIYYSQIVNDFQKGDIAEGYSVSREKKESFPLTVTSAQKNPTAFYLCASSLTSGIYNEQFFGPGTRLTVL.

The chain carries TRBV30 and TRBJ1-2, with TRBD1 identical over 7 bases. The CDR3 has 14 amino acids. J lost 6 bases, V lost 0 bases, and 7 bases had no gene match. Germline V gene lookup returns CDR1 GTSNPN and CDR2 SVGIG (reference sequence). For the CDR3, the DNA is TGTGCCTGGAGTGTTGGCAGGGGGTGGGATGGCTACACCTTC. This translates into CAWSVGRGWDGYTF.

By share of the sample, this clone is medium-sized. Other DNA sequences in the sample encode the same CDR3. The chain employs TRBV12-5 and TRBJ1-6, with D unresolved. Germline lookup yields CDR1 LGHNT and CDR2 FRNRAP. The length of the CDR3 is 12 residues. The germline V and J ends were trimmed by 6 bases and 7 bases, with 7 bases remaining between them. CDR3 residues: CASGSTNSPLHF. CDR3 sequence (DNA): TGTGCTAGTGGGAGCACCAATTCACCCCTCCACTTT.

This sequence joins TRBV20-1 and TRBJ2-1; 12 bases are shared with TRBD2. CDR3 size: 11 residues. Germline lookup yields CDR1 DFQATT and CDR2 SNEGSKA (reference sequence). In DNA, the CDR3 is TGCAGACTAGCGGGGGGAAATGAGCAGTTCTTC. It translates to CRLAGGNEQFF.

This chain links TRBV10-3 with TRBJ1-1, with TRBD1 as a possible D gene (5 bases). Trimming pared 10 bases from V and 0 bases from J, leaving 15 bases between. Germline V CDR1 and CDR2: ENHRY, SYGVKD. This CDR3 is built from 14 residues. CDR3 protein: CATGSQVMNTEAFF. The CDR3 DNA reads TGTGCCACCGGGTCACAGGTCATGAACACTGAAGCTTTCTTT.

For this clone: Other DNA sequences from this sample encode an identical CDR3 as well. The genes are TRBV7-7 and TRBJ1-1, with TRBD1 identical over 8 bases. The CDR3 spans 13 residues. Trimming removed 5 bases from V and 3 bases from J; junction bases left unmatched: 2. Per germline, CDR1 SSHAT and CDR2 FNYEAQ (reference sequence). The chain's CDR3 is CASSPTGDTEAFF. Written as DNA, the CDR3 is TGTGCCAGCAGCCCGACAGGGGACACTGAAGCTTTCTTT.

This chain links TRBV9 with TRBJ2-3; no clear D. CDR3 size: 13 residues. Germline CDR1 SGDLS, CDR2 YYNGEE. Trimming cost V 0 bases and J 5 bases, with 7 bases left between them. The CDR3 region is CASSVVSGDTQYF. CDR3 coding DNA: TGTGCCAGCAGCGTAGTATCAGGAGATACGCAGTATTTT.